These 11 T cell receptor beta chains came from one sample sequenced in a study of response to subunit inactivated influenza vaccine. In TCRdb, the RT-PCR reads were re-called with MiXCR into one record per CDR3 protein. The sample has some 550,000 distinct CDR3 sequences, around 21% seen once. In addition, the sample was reused for a study of T cells expressing NK-cell markers. From that report: TCR beta cDNA was generated via 5'RACE template switching incorporating UMIs.

The sample was CD4+ T cells sorted from PBMCs, taken less than 13 days after vaccination. The receptors come from a man in his fifties or sixties who received an inactivated influenza vaccine.

The rearrangement joins TRBV5-1 to TRBJ1-2; a weak D match, TRBD1 (5 bases). The V gene's germline CDR1 is SGHRS and CDR2 YFSETQ. The CDR3 spans 15 residues. Trimming took off 3 bases at V and 0 bases at J, with 12 bases between the two ends. This chain's CDR3 is CASSSSAGTNYGYTF. CDR3 sequence (DNA): TGCGCCAGCAGCTCCTCGGCAGGGACTAACTATGGCTACACCTTC.

CDR3 nucleotide sequence: TGCAGCGGGAACATGAACACTGAAGCTTTCTTT. It codes for CSGNMNTEAFF. V and J are TRBV29-1 and TRBJ1-1; D uncertain. Germline CDR1 is SQVTM and CDR2 is ANQGSEA. CDR3 length: 11 residues. Trimming removed 7 bases from V and 0 bases from J, with 6 bases in between.

This clonotype appeared a few times. The V call is TRBV19, the J call TRBJ2-7; tentatively, D is TRBD1 (5 bases). The germline V gene encodes CDR1 LNHDA and CDR2 SQIVND (reference sequence). This CDR3 has 16 amino acids. V lost 0 bases, J lost 0 bases, and 12 bases lay in between. CDR3 in DNA: TGTGCCAGTAGTATAGAGTACAGGACGAGCTCCTACGAGCAGTACTTC. It encodes CASSIEYRTSSYEQYF.

The chain joins TRBV5-1 to TRBJ1-3; D is ambiguous. V was shortened by 1 base and J by 1 base, with 12 bases between the two germline ends. Germline values: CDR1 SGHRS, CDR2 YFSETQ. CDR3 length equals 16 residues. The CDR3 protein is CASSLLPGTSGNTIYF. CDR3 DNA: TGCGCCAGCAGCTTGCTTCCTGGTACTTCTGGAAACACCATATATTTT.

V gene TRBV24-1 combines with J gene TRBJ1-5; D unclear. V dropped 1 base and J dropped 5 bases, with 5 bases sitting between them. Germline CDR1 reads KGHDR; CDR2 reads SFDVKD. The CDR3 runs to 13 residues. CDR3 region: CATSDFDDQPQHF. The CDR3 nucleotides read TGTGCCACCAGTGATTTTGACGATCAGCCCCAGCATTTT.

This clonotype occurred many times. The chain uses TRBV20-1 and TRBJ1-3; D is uncertain. V lost 5 bases and J lost 4, with 12 bases in between. CDR1 and CDR2 (germline): DFQATT, SNEGSKA (reference sequence). CDR3 length equals 13 residues. CDR3 sequence: CSALRTGGNTIYF. CDR3 sequence (DNA): TGCAGTGCTTTGCGGACGGGAGGAAACACCATATATTTT.

This clonotype was seen a handful of times. This chain links TRBV10-3 with TRBJ2-1; D not certain. Germline loops: CDR1 ENHRY, CDR2 SYGVKD. The length of the CDR3 is 14 residues. Trimming cost V 3 bases and J 3 bases, with 9 bases left between them. CDR3 amino acids: CAISDRVNYNEQFF. The CDR3 DNA sequence: TGTGCCATCAGTGATCGAGTTAACTACAATGAGCAGTTCTTC.

The rearrangement links TRBV11-2 to TRBJ2-5; 7 nucleotides align to TRBD1. Per the germline V gene, CDR1 is SGHAT and CDR2 is FQNNGV. With 5 bases clipped from V and 5 bases from J, the junction kept 8 bases outside the gene matches. This CDR3 is built from 14 residues. The CDR3 DNA is TGTGCCAGCAGCGTACAGGGGATGCGGGAGACCCAGTACTTC. As protein: CASSVQGMRETQYF.

This clonotype was observed a few times. This chain links TRBV10-3 with TRBJ1-3, with unresolved D. Germline CDR1 and CDR2: ENHRY and SYGVKD. Trimming left V 9 bases short and J 0 bases short, with 6 bases between. CDR3 length: 12 amino acids. The CDR3 protein is CAMAGSGNTIYF. In DNA form, the CDR3 reads TGTGCCATGGCCGGCTCTGGAAACACCATATATTTT.

The J gene is TRBJ2-2, the V gene TRBV18, with 7 bases fitting TRBD1. Unmatched junction bases numbered 5, after V lost 2 bases and J lost 5 bases. The CDR3 covers 15 residues. Germline V gene sequence: CDR1 KGHSH, CDR2 LQKENI. As DNA, the CDR3 is TGTGCCAGCTCACCAAGTACAGGGGTTACCGGGGAGCTGTTTTTT. It yields the protein CASSPSTGVTGELFF.

Only a few counts were recorded for this clonotype. The rearrangement links TRBV7-9 to TRBJ2-3; 8 nucleotides match TRBD1. The CDR3 has 17 residues. Looked up from germline, CDR1 is SEHNR and CDR2 is FQNEAQ (reference sequence). V shed 5 bases and J 4 bases; nucleotides not matched to a gene: 14. DNA for the CDR3: TGTGCCAGCAGCCCGCAGGGGGCCCTACGGTTCGCAGATACGCAGTATTTT. Amino acids: CASSPQGALRFADTQYF.